This TCR beta chain was sequenced for a study of blood T cell repertoires in COVID-19. Study as a whole: The United States, Italy and Spain were the sources of the acute and convalescent COVID-19 samples. Nucleic acid was either cDNA or gDNA, and it came from T cells, B-cell-depleted T cells, or PBMCs.

This clone was counted a few times. Authors' analysis steps: Reference gene primer amplification gave nucleated cell count estimates. Profiled with immunoSEQ multiplex PCR; TCRdb holds only in-frame clones, not every one. V, J and clone size were drawn from that table, and D and trimming were deduced from the DNA. The sample has some 250,000 clones, roughly 76% seen once. Germline V CDR1 and CDR2: GTSNPN, SVGIG (reference sequence). The CDR3 contains 14 residues. Trimming took off 4 bases at V and 0 bases at J, with 10 bases between the two ends. A Seattle source enrolled patients during active infection and followed them longitudinally.

The sequencing sample was made of peripheral blood. This clonotype originated in a woman older than 75 with COVID-19, enrolled during active disease. The rearrangement joins TRBV30 to TRBJ1-3, with D possibly matching TRBD1 (6 bases). The CDR3 reads CAWNLGGSGNTIYF. In DNA, the CDR3 is TGTGCCTGGAATTTAGGGGGCTCTGGAAACACCATATATTTT.